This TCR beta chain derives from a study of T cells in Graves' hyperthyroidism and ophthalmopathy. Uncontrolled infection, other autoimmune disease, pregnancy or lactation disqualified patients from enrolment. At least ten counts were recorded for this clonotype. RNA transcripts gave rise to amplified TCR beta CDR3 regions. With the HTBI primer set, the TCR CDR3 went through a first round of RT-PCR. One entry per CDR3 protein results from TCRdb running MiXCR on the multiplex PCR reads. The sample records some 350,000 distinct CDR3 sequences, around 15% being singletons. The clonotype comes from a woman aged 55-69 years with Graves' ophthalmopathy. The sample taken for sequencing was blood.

In DNA form, the CDR3 reads TGTGCCAGCAGCTCCACAGGGGACACAGATACGCAGTATTTT. It is translated as CASSSTGDTDTQYF. This chain joins TRBV5-5 and TRBJ2-3; 7 bases agree with TRBD1. Germline CDR1 reads SGHKS; CDR2 reads YYEKEE (reference sequence). The CDR3 extends over 14 amino acids. J gave up 2 bases and V 3 bases, and 3 bases lay outside the gene matches.